These 5 T cell receptor beta chains originate from one sample sequenced in a study of T-cell reconstitution after alpha-beta-depleted transplantation in children. Unique molecular identifiers were incorporated into the prepared TCRbeta library. TCRdb reprocessed the PCR reads with MiXCR, giving one entry per CDR3 protein. The table has a few hundred thousand distinct CDR3 sequences, 10% seen once. This specimen was PBMCs, taken before TCRalphabeta/CD19-depleted stem cell transplant. Every receptor here comes from a boy less than two years old with acute myeloid leukemia, due to receive a stem cell transplant.

There are many counts of this clonotype. The chain has TRBV5-1 and TRBJ2-6; TRBD2 might be the D (5 bases). Per germline, CDR1 SGHRS and CDR2 YFSETQ. The length of the CDR3 is 16 residues. The V end was cut by 0 bases, the J end by 1 base, with 8 bases between. This CDR3 reads CASSLVRDSGANVLTF. The CDR3 DNA follows: TGCGCCAGCAGCTTGGTTCGGGATTCTGGGGCCAACGTCCTGACTTTC.

This chain joins TRBV6-5 and TRBJ1-2; D may be TRBD1 (6 bases). Germline V gives CDR1 MNHEY, CDR2 SVGAGI. The CDR3 is 17 amino acids. Trimming removed 2 bases from V and 1 base from J, with 17 bases in between. CDR3 bases: TGTGCCAGCAGTTACCTCCGGACAGCCAGGCATAACTATGGCTACACCTTC. Amino acid sequence: CASSYLRTARHNYGYTF.

This clonotype was picked up a small number of times. This rearrangement joins TRBV3-1 to TRBJ2-7, with a possible D match to TRBD2 (6 bases). This CDR3 comprises 14 residues. Between the trimmed V and J ends, which lost 0 bases and 6 bases, there was a span of 12 bases. CDR1 and CDR2 from the germline V gene are LGHDT and YNNKEL (reference sequence). The CDR3 protein is CASSQERTTSEQYF. CDR3 sequence (DNA): TGTGCCAGCAGCCAAGAGAGGACGACTAGCGAGCAGTACTTC.

V gene TRBV19 combines with J gene TRBJ2-7, with D perhaps matching TRBD1 (6 bases). This CDR3 region has 14 residues. From germline, CDR1 is LNHDA and CDR2 SQIVND (reference sequence). V was trimmed by 6 bases and J by 7 bases, leaving 19 bases between them. The CDR3 sequence: CASSLNRVIGEQYF. CDR3 sequence (DNA): TGTGCCAGTAGCCTCAACAGGGTCATAGGTGAGCAGTACTTC.

In this sample, this clonotype turned up many times. The V and J genes are TRBV7-8 and TRBJ1-2; tentatively, D is TRBD1 (5 bases). The CDR3 runs 13 residues. Germline V gene lookup returns CDR1 SGHVS and CDR2 FQNEAQ. Trimming stripped 5 bases from V and 5 bases from J, with 12 bases between. The CDR3 region is CASSLNGGYGYTF. CDR3 DNA sequence: TGTGCCAGCAGCCTCAACGGGGGATATGGCTACACCTTC.